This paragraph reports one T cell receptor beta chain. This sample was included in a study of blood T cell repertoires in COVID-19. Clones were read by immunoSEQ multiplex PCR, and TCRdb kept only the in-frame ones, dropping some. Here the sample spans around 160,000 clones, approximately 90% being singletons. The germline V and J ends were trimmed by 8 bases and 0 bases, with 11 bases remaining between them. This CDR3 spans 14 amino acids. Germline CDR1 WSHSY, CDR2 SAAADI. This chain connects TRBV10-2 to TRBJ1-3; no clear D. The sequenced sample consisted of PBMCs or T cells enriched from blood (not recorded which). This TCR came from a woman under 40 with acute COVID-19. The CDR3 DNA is TGCGCCAGCTATGGCTCGAACTCTGGAAACACCATATATTTT. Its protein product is CASYGSNSGNTIYF.